The 14 T cell receptor beta chains listed next were all sequenced from one sample in a study of Tregs in tolerant kidney transplant recipients. Profiled with immunoSEQ multiplex PCR; TCRdb holds only in-frame clones, not every one. Here the sample spans about 240,000 clones, 80% to 85% being singletons. Material for sequencing was CD4+ T cells from blood. These receptors originate from a human donor in good health.

Only one count was recorded for this clone. The rearrangement joins TRBV18 to TRBJ2-1; 10 nucleotides agree with TRBD2. The CDR3 has 15 amino acids. Germline CDR1 reads KGHSH; CDR2 reads LQKENI. Trimming took 5 bases from V and 5 from J; bases not matched to a gene: 6. CDR3 bases: TGTGCCAGCTCAACGAGCGGGGGGGAAGACAATGAGCAGTTCTTC. Protein sequence: CASSTSGGEDNEQFF.

The chain combines TRBV5-4 with TRBJ2-3; 9 bases are shared with TRBD2. Per germline, CDR1 SGHNT and CDR2 YYREEE (reference sequence). This CDR3 is built from 15 residues. V shed 6 bases, J shed 5 bases, and the junction held 10 bases outside the gene matches. CDR3 coding DNA: TGTGCCAGCAAGTCCGGCGGGGGGGCCGGAGATACGCAGTATTTT. It translates to CASKSGGGAGDTQYF.

The chain employs TRBV18 and TRBJ2-2; D is perhaps TRBD2 (5 bases). The germline V gene has CDR1 KGHSH and CDR2 LQKENI. Trimming removed 0 bases at V and 2 bases at J, with 16 bases between. The CDR3 spans 18 residues. The CDR3 coding sequence is TGTGCCAGCTCACCACCGTCGGGGAGACTGGGAAACACCGGGGAGCTGTTTTTT. This sequence encodes CASSPPSGRLGNTGELFF.

This chain connects TRBV7-6 to TRBJ1-3; 12 nucleotides line up with TRBD1. The CDR3 has 16 residues. V dropped 5 bases and J dropped 2; count of bases not matched to a gene: 4. The V gene's germline CDR1 is SGHVS and CDR2 FNYEAQ. CDR3 region: CASSIGTGGTGNTIYF. CDR3 coding DNA: TGTGCCAGCAGCATTGGGACAGGGGGCACTGGAAACACCATATATTTT.

This clone occurred once. V is TRBV4-1 and J is TRBJ2-7; a possible D gene is TRBD1 (7 bases). CDR3 length equals 14 residues. Deletions cut 4 bases from V and 2 bases from J, with 12 bases between. CDR1 is MGHRA and CDR2 is YSYEKL in the germline V gene. In nucleotides, the CDR3 is TGCGCCAGCAGCCCGCAGGGGGGCACCTACGAGCAGTACTTC. Residues: CASSPQGGTYEQYF.

This sequence joins TRBV7-6 and TRBJ2-1; a possible D gene is TRBD1 (5 bases). This CDR3 has 14 residues. Looked up from germline, CDR1 is SGHVS and CDR2 is FNYEAQ. Trimming stripped 8 bases from V and 2 bases from J, with 13 bases between. CDR3 sequence reads: CASGKGATYNEQFF. CDR3 DNA sequence: TGTGCCAGCGGTAAAGGGGCCACCTACAATGAGCAGTTCTTC.

The V gene is TRBV4-1, the J gene TRBJ2-3; D is ambiguous. Deletions cut 1 base from V and 0 bases from J, with 8 bases between. CDR1 is MGHRA and CDR2 is YSYEKL in the germline V gene. This CDR3 region has 15 residues. The CDR3 sequence is CASSQVGTSTDTQYF. The CDR3 DNA follows: TGCGCCAGCAGCCAAGTTGGAACTAGCACAGATACGCAGTATTTT.

The chain couples TRBV5-1 to TRBJ2-7, with D possibly matching TRBD2 (6 bases). Per the germline V gene, CDR1 is SGHRS and CDR2 is YFSETQ. Trimming shortened V by 5 bases and J by 4 bases, and 10 bases separated the two germline ends. The CDR3 sequence is 12 residues long. The CDR3 region is CASSYGGYEQYF. The DNA of the CDR3 is TGCGCCAGCAGTTATGGGGGGTACGAGCAGTACTTC.

This chain connects TRBV5-1 to TRBJ2-6; TRBD1 might be the D (6 bases). The CDR3 loop spans 15 amino acids. V was pared by 3 bases and J by 8 bases, with 15 bases between. CDR1 and CDR2 (germline): SGHRS, YFSETQ. As DNA, the CDR3 is TGCGCCAGCAGCTCAACAGGGCCAGGGACCAACGTCCTGACTTTC. The encoded protein is CASSSTGPGTNVLTF. The full variable domain, its missing parts supplied by reference TRBV5-1 and TRBJ2-6, is KAGVTQTPRYLIKTRGQQVTLSCSPISGHRSVSWYQQTPGQGLQFLFEYFSETQRNKGNFPGRFSGRQFSNSRSEMNVSTLELGDSALYLCASSSTGPGTNVLTFGAGSRLTVL.

V and J are TRBV5-6 and TRBJ2-5; D perhaps matches TRBD1 (6 bases). CDR3 length: 15 residues. CDR1 and CDR2 (germline): SGHDT, YYEEEE. V was cut by 4 bases and J by 1 base, with 14 bases left in between. The DNA of the CDR3 is TGTGCCAGCAGCGAGCTCCAGGACAGCCAAGAGACCCAGTACTTC. As protein: CASSELQDSQETQYF.

This chain links TRBV5-5 with TRBJ2-5; the match to TRBD2 covers 12 bases. V was pared by 2 bases and J by 5 bases, with 7 bases of the junction left unmatched. CDR1 is SGHKS and CDR2 is YYEKEE in the germline V gene (reference sequence). The CDR3 loop spans 16 amino acids. CDR3 loop: CASSFLAGGPYETQYF. In DNA form, the CDR3 reads TGTGCCAGCAGCTTTCTAGCGGGAGGGCCGTATGAGACCCAGTACTTC.

The rearrangement uses TRBV11-2 and TRBJ1-1; tentatively, D is TRBD1 (5 bases). The CDR3 sequence is 15 residues long. The germline gives CDR1 SGHAT, CDR2 FQNNGV. Trimming cost V 3 bases and J 1 base, with 12 bases left between them. The CDR3 loop is CASSLTESTNTEAFF. CDR3 bases: TGTGCCAGCAGCTTGACAGAGTCCACGAACACTGAAGCTTTCTTT.

V is TRBV19 and J is TRBJ1-4; 10 bases fit TRBD1. V lost 4 bases to trimming and J lost 1 base; unmatched junction nucleotides: 6. CDR1 and CDR2 from the germline V gene are LNHDA and SQIVND (reference sequence). The CDR3 extends over 17 amino acids. The CDR3 reads CASSTSDRGVTNEKLFF. CDR3 sequence (DNA): TGTGCCAGTAGTACCTCGGACAGGGGGGTAACTAATGAAAAACTGTTTTTT.

The J gene is TRBJ1-1, the V gene TRBV9, with unresolved D. The V and J ends lost 0 bases and 6 bases respectively, with 15 bases between them. Germline V CDR1 and CDR2: SGDLS, YYNGEE. This CDR3 spans 15 amino acids. The CDR3 nucleotides are TGTGCCAGCAGCGTAGGAGCGGTACAGACCTCTGAAGCTTTCTTT. Protein: CASSVGAVQTSEAFF.